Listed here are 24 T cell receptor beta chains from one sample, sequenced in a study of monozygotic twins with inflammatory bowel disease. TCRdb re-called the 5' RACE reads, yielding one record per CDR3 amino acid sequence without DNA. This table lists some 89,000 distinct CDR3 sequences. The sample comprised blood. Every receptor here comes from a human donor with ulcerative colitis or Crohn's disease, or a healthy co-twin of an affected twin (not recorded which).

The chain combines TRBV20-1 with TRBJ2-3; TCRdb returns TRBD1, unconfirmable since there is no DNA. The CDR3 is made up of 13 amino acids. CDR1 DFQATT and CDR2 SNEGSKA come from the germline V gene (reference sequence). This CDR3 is CSAPGGITDTQYF.

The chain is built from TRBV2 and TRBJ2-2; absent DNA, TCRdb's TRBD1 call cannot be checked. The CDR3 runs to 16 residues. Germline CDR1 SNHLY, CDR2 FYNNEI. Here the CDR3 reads CASRTKGRMNTGELFF.

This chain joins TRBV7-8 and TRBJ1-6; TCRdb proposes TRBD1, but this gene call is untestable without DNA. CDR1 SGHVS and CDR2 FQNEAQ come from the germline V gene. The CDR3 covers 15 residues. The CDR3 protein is CASSPGQGGNSPLHF.

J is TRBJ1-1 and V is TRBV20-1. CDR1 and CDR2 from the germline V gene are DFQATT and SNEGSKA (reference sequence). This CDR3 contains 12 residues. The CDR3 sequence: CSSSGGNTEAFF.

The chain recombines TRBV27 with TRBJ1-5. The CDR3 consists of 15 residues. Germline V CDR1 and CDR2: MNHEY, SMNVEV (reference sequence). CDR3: CASSFRGPARQPQHF.

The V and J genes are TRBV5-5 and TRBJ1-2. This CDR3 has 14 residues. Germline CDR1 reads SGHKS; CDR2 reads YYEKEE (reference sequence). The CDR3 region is CASSLYWTNYGYTF.

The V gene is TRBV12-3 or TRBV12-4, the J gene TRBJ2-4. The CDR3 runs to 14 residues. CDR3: CASSFSGSVGIQYF.

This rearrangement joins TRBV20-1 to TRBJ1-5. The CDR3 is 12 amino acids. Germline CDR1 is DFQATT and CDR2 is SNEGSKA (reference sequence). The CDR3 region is CSARDSNQPQHF.

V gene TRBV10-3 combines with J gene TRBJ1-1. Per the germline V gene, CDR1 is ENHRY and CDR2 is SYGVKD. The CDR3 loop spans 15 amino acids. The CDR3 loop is CAISESSGLNTEAFF.

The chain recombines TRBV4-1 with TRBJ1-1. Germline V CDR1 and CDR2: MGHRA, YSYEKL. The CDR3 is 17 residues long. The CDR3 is CASSQGWKGLRNTEAFF.

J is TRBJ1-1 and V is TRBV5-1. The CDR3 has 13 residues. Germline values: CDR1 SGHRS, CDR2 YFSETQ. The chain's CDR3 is CASSFGRETEAFF.

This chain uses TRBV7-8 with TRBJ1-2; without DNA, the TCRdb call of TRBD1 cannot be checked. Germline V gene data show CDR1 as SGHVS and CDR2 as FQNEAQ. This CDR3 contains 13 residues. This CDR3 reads CASSGGSWYGYTF.

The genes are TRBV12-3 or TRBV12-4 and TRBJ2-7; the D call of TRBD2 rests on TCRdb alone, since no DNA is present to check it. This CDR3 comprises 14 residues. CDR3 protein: CASRPAGPSNEQYF.

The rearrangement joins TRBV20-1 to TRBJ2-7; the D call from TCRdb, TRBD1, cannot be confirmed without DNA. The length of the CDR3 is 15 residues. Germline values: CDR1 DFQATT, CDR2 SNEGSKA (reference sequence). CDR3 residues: CSARHGRDFSYEQYF.

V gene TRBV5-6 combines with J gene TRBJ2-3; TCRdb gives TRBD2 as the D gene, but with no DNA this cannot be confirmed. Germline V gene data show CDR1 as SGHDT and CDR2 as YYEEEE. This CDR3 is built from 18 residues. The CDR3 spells CASSLRKGLAGGTDTQYF.

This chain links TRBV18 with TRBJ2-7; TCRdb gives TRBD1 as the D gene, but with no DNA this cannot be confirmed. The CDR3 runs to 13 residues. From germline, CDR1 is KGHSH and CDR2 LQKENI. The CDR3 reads CASSRDRTYEQYF.

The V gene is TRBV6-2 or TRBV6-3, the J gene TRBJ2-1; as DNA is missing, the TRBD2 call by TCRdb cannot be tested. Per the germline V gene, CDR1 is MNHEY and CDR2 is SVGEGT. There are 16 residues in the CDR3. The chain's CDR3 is CASSRGAGGTYNEQFF.

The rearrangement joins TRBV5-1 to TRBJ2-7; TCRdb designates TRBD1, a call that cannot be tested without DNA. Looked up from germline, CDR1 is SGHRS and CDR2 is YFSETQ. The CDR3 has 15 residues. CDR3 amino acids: CASSRGGVHNSEQYF.

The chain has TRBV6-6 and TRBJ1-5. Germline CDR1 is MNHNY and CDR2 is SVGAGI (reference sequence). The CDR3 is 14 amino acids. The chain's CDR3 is CASSYDPSPQPQHF.

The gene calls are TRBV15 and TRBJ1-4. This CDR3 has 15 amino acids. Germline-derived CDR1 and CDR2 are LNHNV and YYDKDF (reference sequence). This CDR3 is CATSRDWVTNEKLFF.

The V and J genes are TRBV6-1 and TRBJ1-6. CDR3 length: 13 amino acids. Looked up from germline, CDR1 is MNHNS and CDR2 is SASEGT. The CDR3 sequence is CASSGGTAQPLHF.

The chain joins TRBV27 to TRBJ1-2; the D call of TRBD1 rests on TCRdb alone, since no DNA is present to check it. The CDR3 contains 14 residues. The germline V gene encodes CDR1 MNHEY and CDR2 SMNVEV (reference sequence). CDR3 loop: CASSSKGARGGYTF.

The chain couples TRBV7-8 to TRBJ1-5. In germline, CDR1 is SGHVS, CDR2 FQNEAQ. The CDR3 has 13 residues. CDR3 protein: CASSHDSSQPQHF.

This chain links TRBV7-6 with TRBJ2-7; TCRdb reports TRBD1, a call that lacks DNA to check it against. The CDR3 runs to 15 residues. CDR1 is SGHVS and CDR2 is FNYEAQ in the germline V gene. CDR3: CASSLRTGGSYEQYF.